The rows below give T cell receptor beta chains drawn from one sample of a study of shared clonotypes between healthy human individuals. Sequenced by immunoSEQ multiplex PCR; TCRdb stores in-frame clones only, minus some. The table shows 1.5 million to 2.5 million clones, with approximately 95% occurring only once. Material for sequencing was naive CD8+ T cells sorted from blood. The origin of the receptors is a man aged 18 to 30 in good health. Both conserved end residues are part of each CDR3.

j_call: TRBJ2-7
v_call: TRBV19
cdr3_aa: CASSLDGTADSYEQYF

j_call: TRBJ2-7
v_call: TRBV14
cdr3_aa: CASSQEGPWDSSYEQYF

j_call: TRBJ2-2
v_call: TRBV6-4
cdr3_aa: CASSETGTGPGELFF

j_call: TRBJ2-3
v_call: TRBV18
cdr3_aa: CASSPPDSSDTQYF

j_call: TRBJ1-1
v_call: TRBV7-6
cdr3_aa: CASSSLLMDGNTEAFF

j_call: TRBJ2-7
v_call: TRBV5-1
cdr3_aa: CASSLGRDSYIYEQYF

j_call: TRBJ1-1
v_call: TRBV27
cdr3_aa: CASSLSLRTEAFF

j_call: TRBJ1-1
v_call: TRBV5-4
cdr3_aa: CASSLIGQGMNTEAFF

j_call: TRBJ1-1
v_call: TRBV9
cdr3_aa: CASSMTVNTEAFF

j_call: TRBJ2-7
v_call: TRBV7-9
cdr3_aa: CASSLRGGLHEQYF

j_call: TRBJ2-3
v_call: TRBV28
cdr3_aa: CASRLRAVTDTQYF

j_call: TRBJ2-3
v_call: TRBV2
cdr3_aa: CASSDIDGADTQYF

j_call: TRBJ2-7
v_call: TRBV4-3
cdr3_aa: CASSQGLEGLAGYEQYF

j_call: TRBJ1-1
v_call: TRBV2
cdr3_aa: CASSTTGSGNTEAFF

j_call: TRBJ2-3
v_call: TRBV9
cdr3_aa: CASRESRGGTDTQYF

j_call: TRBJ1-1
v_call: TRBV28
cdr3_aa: CASSVTRTGEHWEAFF

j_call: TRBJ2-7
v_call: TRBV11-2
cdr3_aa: CASSLEMGPIEQYF

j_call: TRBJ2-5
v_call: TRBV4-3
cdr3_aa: CASSPNTGGLETQYF

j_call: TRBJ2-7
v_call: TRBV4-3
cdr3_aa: CASSQEPGLASLEQYF

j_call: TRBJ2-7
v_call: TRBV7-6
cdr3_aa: CASSLVEAYEQYF

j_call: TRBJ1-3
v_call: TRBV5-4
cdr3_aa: CASSLWGTGNTIYF

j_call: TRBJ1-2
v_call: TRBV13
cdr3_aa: CASSHAANYGYTF

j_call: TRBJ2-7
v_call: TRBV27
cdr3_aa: CASGGEMRYEQYF

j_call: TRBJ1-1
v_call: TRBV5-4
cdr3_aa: CASSLGLNTEAFF

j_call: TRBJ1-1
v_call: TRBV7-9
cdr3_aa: CASSTTGGITEAFF

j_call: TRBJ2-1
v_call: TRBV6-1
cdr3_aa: CASSEGGNEQFF

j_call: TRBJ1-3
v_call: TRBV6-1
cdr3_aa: CASSETGTLSGNTIYF

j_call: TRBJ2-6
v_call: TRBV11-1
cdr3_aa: CASSLYSGANVLTF

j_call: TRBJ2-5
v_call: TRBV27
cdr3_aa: CASTLRQGRQETQYF

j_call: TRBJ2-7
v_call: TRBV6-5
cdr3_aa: CASSYSRLAEAYEQYF

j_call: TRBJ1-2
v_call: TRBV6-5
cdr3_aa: CASSLSTETLYGYTF

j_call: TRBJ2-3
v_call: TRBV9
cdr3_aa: CASSPPAGGTTDTQYF

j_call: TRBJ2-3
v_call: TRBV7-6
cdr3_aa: CASSLLAGGTDTQYF

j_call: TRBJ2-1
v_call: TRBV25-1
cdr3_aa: CASSEVGGPNYNEQFF

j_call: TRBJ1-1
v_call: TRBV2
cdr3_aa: CACRRGDTEAFF

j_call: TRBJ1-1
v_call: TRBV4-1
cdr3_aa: CASSEGSHYTEAFF

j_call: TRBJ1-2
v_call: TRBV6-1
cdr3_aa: CASLPSLQNYGYTF

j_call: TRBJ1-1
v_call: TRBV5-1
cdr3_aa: CASSPRGQANTEAFF

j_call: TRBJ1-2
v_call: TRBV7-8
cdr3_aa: CASSLPGQGGFGYTF

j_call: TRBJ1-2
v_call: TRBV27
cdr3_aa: CASSLISGSDYGYTF

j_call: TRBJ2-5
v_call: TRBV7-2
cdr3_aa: CASSLWGLGRQETQYF

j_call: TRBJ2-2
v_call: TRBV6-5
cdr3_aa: CASSSTGENTGELFF

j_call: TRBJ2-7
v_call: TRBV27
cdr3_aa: CASSRDPNGGYEQYF

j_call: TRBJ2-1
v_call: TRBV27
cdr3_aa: CASSLSESNEQFF

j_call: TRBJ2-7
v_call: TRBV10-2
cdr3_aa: CASSTGAAYEQYF

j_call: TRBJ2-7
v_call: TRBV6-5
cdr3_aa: CASSYSRDRGQYEQYF

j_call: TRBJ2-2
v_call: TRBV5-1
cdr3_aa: CASTPTGQGASGELFF

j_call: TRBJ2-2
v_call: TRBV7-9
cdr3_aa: CASNLDGQNTGELFF

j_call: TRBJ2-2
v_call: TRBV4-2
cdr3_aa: CASSQVFGGTGELFF

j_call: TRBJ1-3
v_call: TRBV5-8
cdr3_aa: CASSGGRLGNTIYF

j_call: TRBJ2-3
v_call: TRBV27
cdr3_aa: CASSALTSGGAGDTQYF

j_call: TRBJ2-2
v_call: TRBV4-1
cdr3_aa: CASSLLGTGELFF

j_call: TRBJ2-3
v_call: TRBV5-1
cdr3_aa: CASTLAGEGTDTQYF